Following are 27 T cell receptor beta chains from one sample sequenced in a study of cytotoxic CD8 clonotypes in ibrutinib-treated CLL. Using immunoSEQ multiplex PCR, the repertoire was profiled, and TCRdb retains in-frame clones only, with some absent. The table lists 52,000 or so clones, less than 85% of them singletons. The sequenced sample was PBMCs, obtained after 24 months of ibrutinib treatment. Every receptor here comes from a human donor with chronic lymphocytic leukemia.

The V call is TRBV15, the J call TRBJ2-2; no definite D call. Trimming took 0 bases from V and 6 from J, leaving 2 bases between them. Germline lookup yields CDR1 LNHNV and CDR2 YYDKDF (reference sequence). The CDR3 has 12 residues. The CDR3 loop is CATSRDPGELFF. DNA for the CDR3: TGTGCCACCAGCAGAGATCCCGGGGAGCTGTTTTTT.

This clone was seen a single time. The CDR3 is CASRTGLNTEAFF. As DNA, the CDR3 is TGTGCCAGTAGGACAGGACTGAACACTGAAGCTTTCTTT. The V and J genes are TRBV19 and TRBJ1-1, with a weak D call TRBD1 (6 bases). This CDR3 has 13 amino acids. V lost 6 bases, J lost 0 bases, and 8 bases lay in between. CDR1 and CDR2 from the germline V gene are LNHDA and SQIVND (reference sequence).

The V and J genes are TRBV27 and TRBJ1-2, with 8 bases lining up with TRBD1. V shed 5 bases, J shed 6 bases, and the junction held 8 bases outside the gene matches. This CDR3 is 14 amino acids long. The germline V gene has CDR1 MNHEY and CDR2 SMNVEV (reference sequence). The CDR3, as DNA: TGTGCCAGCAGTGCGGACAGGGTTCGGGATGGCTACACCTTC. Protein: CASSADRVRDGYTF.

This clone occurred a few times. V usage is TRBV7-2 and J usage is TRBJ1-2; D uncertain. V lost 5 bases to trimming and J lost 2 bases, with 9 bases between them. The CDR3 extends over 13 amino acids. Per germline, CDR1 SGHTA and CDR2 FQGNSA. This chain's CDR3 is CASSRTSNYGYTF. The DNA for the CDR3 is TGTGCCAGCAGCCGAACCTCCAACTATGGCTACACCTTC.

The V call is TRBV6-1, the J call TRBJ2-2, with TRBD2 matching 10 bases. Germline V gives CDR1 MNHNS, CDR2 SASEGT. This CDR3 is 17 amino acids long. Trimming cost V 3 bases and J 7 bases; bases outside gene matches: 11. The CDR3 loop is CASSDKGLATRGGELFF. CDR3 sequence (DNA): TGTGCCAGCAGTGACAAGGGACTAGCGACTAGGGGCGGGGAGCTGTTTTTT.

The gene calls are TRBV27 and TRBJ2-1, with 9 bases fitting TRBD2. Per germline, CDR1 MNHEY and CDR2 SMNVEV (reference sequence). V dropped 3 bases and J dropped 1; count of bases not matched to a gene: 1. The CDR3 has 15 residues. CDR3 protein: CASSLREGSYNEQFF. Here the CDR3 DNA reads TGTGCCAGCAGTTTGCGGGAGGGGTCCTACAATGAGCAGTTCTTC.

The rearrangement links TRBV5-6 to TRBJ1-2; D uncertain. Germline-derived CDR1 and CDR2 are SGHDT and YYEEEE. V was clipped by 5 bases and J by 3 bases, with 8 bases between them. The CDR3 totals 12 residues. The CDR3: CASRGLDYGYTF. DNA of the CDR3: TGTGCCAGCAGGGGTCTGGACTATGGCTACACCTTC.

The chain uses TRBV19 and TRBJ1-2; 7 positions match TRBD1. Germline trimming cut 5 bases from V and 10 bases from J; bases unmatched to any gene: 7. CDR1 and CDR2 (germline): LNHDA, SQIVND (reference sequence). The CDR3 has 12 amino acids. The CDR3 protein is CASSPRQGHYTF. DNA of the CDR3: TGTGCCAGTAGTCCAAGACAGGGCCACTACACCTTC. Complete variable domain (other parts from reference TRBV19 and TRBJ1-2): DGGITQSPKYLFRKEGQNVTLSCEQNLNHDAMYWYRQDPGQGLRLIYYSQIVNDFQKGDIAEGYSVSREKKESFPLTVTSAQKNPTAFYLCASSPRQGHYTFGSGTRLTVV.

CDR3 protein: CASSIDPQVNEQFF. CDR3 DNA: TGTGCCAGTAGTATAGACCCACAGGTCAATGAGCAGTTCTTC. The chain uses TRBV19 and TRBJ2-1, with TRBD1 as a possible D gene (5 bases). The CDR3 spans 14 residues. V lost 0 bases, J lost 6 bases, and 9 bases lay in between. CDR1 and CDR2 from the germline V gene are LNHDA and SQIVND (reference sequence).

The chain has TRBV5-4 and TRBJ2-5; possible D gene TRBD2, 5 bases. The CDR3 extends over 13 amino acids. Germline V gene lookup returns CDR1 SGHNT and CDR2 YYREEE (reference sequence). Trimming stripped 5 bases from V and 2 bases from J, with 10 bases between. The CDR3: CASRLAPQETQYF. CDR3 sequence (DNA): TGTGCCAGCAGGCTAGCCCCTCAAGAGACCCAGTACTTC.

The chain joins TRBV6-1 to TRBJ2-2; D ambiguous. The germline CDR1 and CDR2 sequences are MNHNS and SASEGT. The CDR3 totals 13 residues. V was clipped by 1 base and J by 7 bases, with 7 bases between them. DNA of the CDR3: TGTGCCAGCAGTGAAGGGCCCGGCGGGGAGCTGTTTTTT. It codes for CASSEGPGGELFF.

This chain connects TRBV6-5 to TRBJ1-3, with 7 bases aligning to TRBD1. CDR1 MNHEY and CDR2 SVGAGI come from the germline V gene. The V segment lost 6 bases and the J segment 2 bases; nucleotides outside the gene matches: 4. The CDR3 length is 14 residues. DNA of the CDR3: TGTGCCAGCAGCCGGGACAGTCCTGGAAACACCATATATTTT. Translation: CASSRDSPGNTIYF.

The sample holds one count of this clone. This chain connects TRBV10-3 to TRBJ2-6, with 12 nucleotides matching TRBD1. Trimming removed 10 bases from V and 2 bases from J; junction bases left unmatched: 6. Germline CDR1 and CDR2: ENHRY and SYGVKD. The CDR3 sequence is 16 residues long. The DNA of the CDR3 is TGTGCCAACGCCGGGACAGGGGGCACTGGGGCCAACGTCCTGACTTTC. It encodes CANAGTGGTGANVLTF.

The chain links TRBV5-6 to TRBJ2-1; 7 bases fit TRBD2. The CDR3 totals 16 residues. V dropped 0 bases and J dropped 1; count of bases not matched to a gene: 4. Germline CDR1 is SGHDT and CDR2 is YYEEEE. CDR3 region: CASSLGGSGSYNEQFF. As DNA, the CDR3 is TGTGCCAGCAGCTTGGGAGGTAGCGGGTCCTACAATGAGCAGTTCTTC.

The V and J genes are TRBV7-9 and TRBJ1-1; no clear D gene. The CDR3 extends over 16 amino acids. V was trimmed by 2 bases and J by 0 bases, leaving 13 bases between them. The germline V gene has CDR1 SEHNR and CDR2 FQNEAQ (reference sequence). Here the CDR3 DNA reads TGTGCCAGCAGCTTATCTGGTTTCCCTATGAACACTGAAGCTTTCTTT. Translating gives CASSLSGFPMNTEAFF.

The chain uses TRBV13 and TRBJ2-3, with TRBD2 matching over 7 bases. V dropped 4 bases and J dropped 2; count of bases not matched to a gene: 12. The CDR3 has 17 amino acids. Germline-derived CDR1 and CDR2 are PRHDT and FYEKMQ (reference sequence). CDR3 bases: TGTGCCAGCAGCTCCTCCTCTAGCGGAGGATCCACAGATACGCAGTATTTT. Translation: CASSSSSSGGSTDTQYF. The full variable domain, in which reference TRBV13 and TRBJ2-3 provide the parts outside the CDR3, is AAGVIQSPRHLIKEKRETATLKCYPIPRHDTVYWYQQGPGQDPQFLISFYEKMQSDKGSIPDRFSAQQFSDYHSELNMSSLELGDSALYFCASSSSSSGGSTDTQYFGPGTRLTVL.

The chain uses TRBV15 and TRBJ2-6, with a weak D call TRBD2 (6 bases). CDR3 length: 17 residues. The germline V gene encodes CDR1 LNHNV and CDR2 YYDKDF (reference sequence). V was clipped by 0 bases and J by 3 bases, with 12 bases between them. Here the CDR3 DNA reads TGTGCCACCAGCAGAGATCGGAGGGGAATTGGGGCCAACGTCCTGACTTTC. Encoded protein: CATSRDRRGIGANVLTF.

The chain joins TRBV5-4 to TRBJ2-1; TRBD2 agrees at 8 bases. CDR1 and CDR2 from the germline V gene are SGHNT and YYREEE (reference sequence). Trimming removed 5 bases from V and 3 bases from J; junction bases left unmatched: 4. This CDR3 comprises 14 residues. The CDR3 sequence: CASSLAGSYNEQFF. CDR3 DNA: TGTGCCAGCAGTTTAGCGGGAAGCTACAATGAGCAGTTCTTC. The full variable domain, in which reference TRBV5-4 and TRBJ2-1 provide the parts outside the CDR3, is ETGVTQSPTHLIKTRGQQVTLRCSSQSGHNTVSWYQQALGQGPQFIFQYYREEENGRGNFPPRFSGLQFPNYSSELNVNALELDDSALYLCASSLAGSYNEQFFGPGTRLTVL.

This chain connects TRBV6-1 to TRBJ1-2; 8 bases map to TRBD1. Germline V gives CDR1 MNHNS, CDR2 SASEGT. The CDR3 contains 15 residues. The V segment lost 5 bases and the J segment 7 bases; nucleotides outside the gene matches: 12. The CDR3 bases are TGTGCCAGCAGTTTGGGACAGGCAAAGACGGGTGGCTACACCTTC. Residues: CASSLGQAKTGGYTF.

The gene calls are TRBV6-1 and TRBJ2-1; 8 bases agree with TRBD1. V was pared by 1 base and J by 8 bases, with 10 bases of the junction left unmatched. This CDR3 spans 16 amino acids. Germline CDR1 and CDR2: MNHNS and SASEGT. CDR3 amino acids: CASSEGQGAPSYEQFF. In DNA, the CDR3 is TGTGCCAGCAGTGAAGGTCAGGGGGCGCCTTCATATGAGCAGTTCTTC.

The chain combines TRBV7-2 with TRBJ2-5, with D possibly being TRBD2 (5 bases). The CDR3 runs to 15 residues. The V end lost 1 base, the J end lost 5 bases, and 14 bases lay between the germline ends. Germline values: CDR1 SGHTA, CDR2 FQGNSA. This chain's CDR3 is CASSLGLARVETQYF. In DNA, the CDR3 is TGTGCCAGCAGCTTAGGGCTAGCTCGGGTGGAGACCCAGTACTTC.

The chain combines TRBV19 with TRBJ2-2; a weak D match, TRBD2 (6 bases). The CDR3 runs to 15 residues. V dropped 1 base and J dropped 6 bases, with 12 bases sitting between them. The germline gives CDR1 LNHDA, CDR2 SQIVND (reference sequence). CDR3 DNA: TGTGCCAGTAGTATAGTACTAGCTCAGGCCGGGGAGCTGTTTTTT. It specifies CASSIVLAQAGELFF.

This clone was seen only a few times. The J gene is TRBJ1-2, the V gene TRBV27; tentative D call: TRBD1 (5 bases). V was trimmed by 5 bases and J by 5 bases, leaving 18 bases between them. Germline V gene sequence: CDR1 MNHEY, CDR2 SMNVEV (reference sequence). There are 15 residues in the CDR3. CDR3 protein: CASSPNPPGAYGYTF. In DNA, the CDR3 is TGTGCCAGCAGTCCAAACCCCCCCGGGGCTTATGGCTACACCTTC.

The DNA of the CDR3 is TGTGCCAGCAGGCCCGGGAAAACCAATGAGCAGTTCTTC. Its translation: CASRPGKTNEQFF. The chain has TRBV6-5 and TRBJ2-1, with D perhaps matching TRBD2 (5 bases). V lost 6 bases and J lost 6, with 12 bases in between. This CDR3 region has 13 residues. Germline CDR1 and CDR2: MNHEY and SVGAGI.

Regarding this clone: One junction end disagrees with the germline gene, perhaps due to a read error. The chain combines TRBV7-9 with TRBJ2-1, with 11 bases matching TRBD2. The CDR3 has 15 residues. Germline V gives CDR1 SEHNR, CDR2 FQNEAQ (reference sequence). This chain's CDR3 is CASSLASGRYNEQFF. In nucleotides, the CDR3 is TGTGCCAGCAGCCTAGCTAGCGGGAGGTACAATGAGCAGTTCTTC. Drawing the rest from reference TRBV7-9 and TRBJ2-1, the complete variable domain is DTGVSQNPRHKITKRGQNVTFRCDPISEHNRLYWYRQTLGQGPEFLTYFQNEAQLEKSRLLSDRFSAERPKGSFSTLEIQRTEQGDSAMYLCASSLASGRYNEQFFGPGTRLTVL.

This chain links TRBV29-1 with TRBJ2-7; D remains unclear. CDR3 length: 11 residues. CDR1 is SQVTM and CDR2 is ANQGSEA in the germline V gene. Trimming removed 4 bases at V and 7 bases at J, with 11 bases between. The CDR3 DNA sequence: TGCAGCGTTGCCGACCTGCTGGAGCAGTACTTC. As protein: CSVADLLEQYF.

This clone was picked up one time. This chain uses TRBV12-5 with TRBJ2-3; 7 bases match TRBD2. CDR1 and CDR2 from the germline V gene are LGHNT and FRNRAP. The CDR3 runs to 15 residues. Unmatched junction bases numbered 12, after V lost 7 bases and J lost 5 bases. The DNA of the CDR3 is TGTGCTAGTGCCGGCAGAGAGCGGGATGGAGATACGCAGTATTTT. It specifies CASAGRERDGDTQYF.